These 15 T cell receptor beta chains share one sample of origin, sequenced in a study of T-cell reconstitution after alpha-beta-depleted transplantation in children. For TCRbeta, the library was prepared with unique molecular identifiers. TCRdb re-called the PCR reads with MiXCR, one entry per CDR3 protein. The data contain around 94,000 distinct CDR3 sequences, 4.5% to 7.5% of them singletons. Here the sequenced sample was PBMCs, mostly from graft donor cells, taken 60 days after TCRalphabeta/CD19-depleted stem cell transplant. The receptors derive from a female patient younger than 10 who had a stem cell transplant for Fanconi anemia, so the T cells may come from the graft donor.

In this sample, this clonotype turned up many times. The chain joins TRBV28 to TRBJ2-7, with 8 positions matching TRBD1. The CDR3 has 14 residues. Germline CDR1 and CDR2: MDHEN and SYDVKM. Trimming removed 6 bases from V and 5 bases from J; junction bases left unmatched: 9. The chain's CDR3 is CASSPGQGANEQYF. Written as DNA, the CDR3 is TGTGCCAGCAGCCCTGGACAGGGAGCGAACGAGCAGTACTTC.

In this sample, this clonotype turned up many times. The rearrangement links TRBV20-1 to TRBJ1-5, with a possible D match to TRBD1 (5 bases). V lost 5 bases and J 4 bases, leaving 12 bases between the germline ends. CDR3 size: 13 residues. Per the germline V gene, CDR1 is DFQATT and CDR2 is SNEGSKA (reference sequence). CDR3 coding DNA: TGCAGTGCTGGCCACGGGGGTAATCAGCCCCAGCATTTT. It codes for CSAGHGGNQPQHF.

There are many counts of this clonotype. The chain has TRBV14 and TRBJ2-7; D call uncertain. Germline V lookup: CDR1 SGHDN, CDR2 FVKESK. The V gene lost 1 base and the J gene lost 2 bases, with 12 bases spanning the gap. The CDR3 runs 15 residues. CDR3 sequence reads: CASSQGHGVAYEQYF. CDR3 coding DNA: TGTGCCAGCAGCCAAGGTCATGGGGTAGCCTACGAGCAGTACTTC. The full variable domain, in which reference TRBV14 and TRBJ2-7 provide the parts outside the CDR3, is EAGVTQFPSHSVIEKGQTVTLRCDPISGHDNLYWYRRVMGKEIKFLLHFVKESKQDESGMPNNRFLAERTGGTYSTLKVQPAELEDSGVYFCASSQGHGVAYEQYFGPGTRLTVT.

This clonotype has a count of ten or more. This chain connects TRBV5-1 to TRBJ2-5; 7 bases fit TRBD1. This CDR3 spans 15 amino acids. CDR1 is SGHRS and CDR2 is YFSETQ in the germline V gene. V dropped 0 bases and J dropped 5; count of bases not matched to a gene: 7. The CDR3, as DNA: TGCGCCAGCAGCTTGGCCGGGACAGCGGAGGAGACCCAGTACTTC. Translation: CASSLAGTAEETQYF.

The rearrangement joins TRBV28 to TRBJ2-1; TRBD2 matches 14 bases. The CDR3 covers 21 residues. CDR1 and CDR2 from the germline V gene are MDHEN and SYDVKM. Trimming removed 6 bases from V and 5 bases from J; junction bases left unmatched: 21. CDR3 sequence (DNA): TGTGCCAGCAGAACAATCACCGGGACTAGCGGGAGATTCAGCGGGAACAATGAGCAGTTCTTC. It yields the protein CASRTITGTSGRFSGNNEQFF.

This clonotype was recorded at least ten times. This sequence joins TRBV7-2 and TRBJ2-1, with 7 bases aligning to TRBD1. This CDR3 is built from 14 residues. Germline assignment: CDR1 SGHTA and CDR2 FQGNSA. Germline trimming cut 6 bases from V and 4 bases from J; bases unmatched to any gene: 6. The CDR3, as DNA: TGTGCCAGCAGGTCCGGGACAGTTTACAATGAGCAGTTCTTC. Translating gives CASRSGTVYNEQFF.

At least ten counts were recorded for this clonotype. The chain is built from TRBV5-6 and TRBJ2-5, with 8 bases fitting TRBD2. This CDR3 contains 15 residues. With V trimmed by 1 base and J by 0 bases, 2 bases remained unmatched. CDR1 and CDR2 from the germline V gene are SGHDT and YYEEEE. CDR3 DNA: TGTGCCAGCAGCTTGTTAGCGGGGTACCAAGAGACCCAGTACTTC. Encoded protein: CASSLLAGYQETQYF.

This clonotype was recorded at least ten times. The V and J genes are TRBV24-1 and TRBJ2-1; the D is unclear. Germline CDR1 is KGHDR and CDR2 is SFDVKD. V lost 3 bases and J lost 7, with 12 bases in between. The CDR3 covers 14 residues. The CDR3 DNA reads TGTGCCACCAGTGATGTAAATACGGCGAATGAGCAGTTCTTC. Translating it yields CATSDVNTANEQFF.

In its sample, this clonotype was seen many times. The chain uses TRBV2 and TRBJ2-7; no clear D gene. Germline V gene data show CDR1 as SNHLY and CDR2 as FYNNEI. CDR3 size: 12 residues. V lost 4 bases and J lost 3, with 7 bases in between. CDR3 nucleotide sequence: TGTGCCAGCAGTGCGGGCTTCTACGAGCAGTACTTC. The encoded protein is CASSAGFYEQYF.

This clonotype was seen many times. The genes are TRBV5-6 and TRBJ2-1; 8 bases are a match to TRBD2. With V trimmed by 5 bases and J by 3 bases, 7 bases remained unmatched. In germline, CDR1 is SGHDT, CDR2 YYEEEE. The CDR3 is 15 amino acids. CDR3 amino acids: CASREAGLDYNEQFF. The CDR3 nucleotides are TGTGCCAGCAGGGAAGCGGGACTAGACTACAATGAGCAGTTCTTC.

This clonotype was seen ten or more times. This chain connects TRBV20-1 to TRBJ2-7; D may be TRBD1 (5 bases). This CDR3 contains 16 residues. Germline CDR1 and CDR2: DFQATT and SNEGSKA (reference sequence). With 6 bases removed from V and 0 bases from J, the gap between germline ends came to 21 bases. In DNA form, the CDR3 reads TGCAGTGCCAGCGAAGCGCTACAGGTCTCCTCCTACGAGCAGTACTTC. Protein product: CSASEALQVSSYEQYF.

This clonotype was counted between two and nine times. The gene calls are TRBV7-2 and TRBJ2-7, with 16 positions matching TRBD2. The CDR3 contains 17 residues. The V gene's germline CDR1 is SGHTA and CDR2 FQGNSA. V was clipped by 4 bases and J by 2 bases; unmatched bases: 5. CDR3: CASSSGLAGGYPYEQYF. For the CDR3, the DNA is TGTGCCAGCAGCTCGGGACTAGCGGGGGGGTATCCCTACGAGCAGTACTTC.

The chain combines TRBV7-6 with TRBJ2-2; 13 bases line up with TRBD2. From germline, CDR1 is SGHVS and CDR2 FNYEAQ. This CDR3 comprises 19 residues. V dropped 0 bases and J dropped 0; count of bases not matched to a gene: 4. The CDR3, as DNA: TGTGCCAGCAGCTTAGCGACTAGCGGGGGGTTCGCGAACACCGGGGAGCTGTTTTTT. Translated, it gives CASSLATSGGFANTGELFF. Full variable domain (remainder filled in from reference TRBV7-6 and TRBJ2-2): GAGVSQSPRYKVTKRGQDVALRCDPISGHVSLYWYRQALGQGPEFLTYFNYEAQQDKSGLPNDRFSAERPEGSISTLTIQRTEQRDSAMYRCASSLATSGGFANTGELFFGEGSRLTVL.

The V and J genes are TRBV6-5 and TRBJ1-5; a possible D gene is TRBD1 (5 bases). V gave up 4 bases and J gave up 0 bases, with 7 bases separating them. The germline V gene encodes CDR1 MNHEY and CDR2 SVGAGI. This CDR3 is 14 amino acids long. CDR3 loop: CASSSGYSNQPQHF. DNA of the CDR3: TGTGCCAGCAGTTCAGGGTATAGCAATCAGCCCCAGCATTTT.

The table lists this clonotype with many counts. The rearrangement links TRBV5-1 to TRBJ2-1, with 7 bases matching TRBD2. CDR3 size: 17 residues. The V and J ends lost 2 bases and 1 base, in that order; junction bases with no gene match: 9. Germline V CDR1 and CDR2: SGHRS, YFSETQ. As DNA, the CDR3 is TGCGCCAGCAGCTTCTTGCGGTACGGGAGGTCCTACAATGAGCAGTTCTTC. Amino acid sequence: CASSFLRYGRSYNEQFF.